The entry that follows covers one TCR beta chain sequence. The target antigen is unknown. DNA was extracted from roughly 1-10 million thawed cryopreserved PBMC. Researchers ran immunoSEQ v3.0 at survey level. Some clones are missing from TCRdb's copy, which holds only in-frame ones; the method was immunoSEQ multiplex PCR. This sample has 15,000 to 20,000 clones, with around 80% found just once. The data originate from a study of long-term antiretroviral therapy in people with HIV. V dropped 1 base and J dropped 4; count of bases not matched to a gene: 6. The CDR3 contains 15 residues. CDR1 and CDR2 (germline): SGHTA, FQGNSA. Overall study results and limits: Diversity measured after ART increased yet remained under transplant donor controls. Nothing was known about ART adherence, viral resistance or changes in therapy. Collection of the blood took place between about 2003 and 2018. The ART regimens in use then may have been less effective than current ones.

Sequencing was performed on unsorted PBMCs, taken at the start of antiretroviral therapy, before treatment. The J gene is TRBJ1-2, the V gene TRBV7-2, with TRBD1 matching 7 bases. This receptor was identified in a middle-aged woman with HIV. The CDR3 sequence is CASSLETGRVYGYTF. As DNA, the CDR3 is TGTGCCAGCAGCTTAGAGACAGGGAGGGTCTATGGCTACACCTTC.